This passage covers 9 T cell receptor beta chains from one sample sequenced in a study of a mutant IDH1 vaccine in newly diagnosed glioma. Using immunoSEQ multiplex PCR, the repertoire was profiled, and TCRdb retains in-frame clones only, with some absent. The data contain about 100,000 clones, around four fifths of them seen just once; the ten biggest clones take up roughly 6.9%. Specified time point: baseline, week 1 (first vaccination visit). Treatment here: pre-vaccination baseline after standard-of-care therapy. The sample was PBMCs, taken from a glioma patient treated with radiotherapy, temozolomide or both. These receptors were obtained from a man aged 35-49 years with glioma.

With regard to this clone: The germline gene is not matched at one end of the junction; a read error may be the cause. The genes are TRBV4-3 and TRBJ1-1; D is perhaps TRBD1 (6 bases). Germline assignment: CDR1 LGHNA and CDR2 YSLEER. This CDR3 contains 14 residues. As DNA, the CDR3 is TGCGCCAGCAGCCGCGGACAGCGGAACGCTGAAGCTTTCTTT. Its translation: CASSRGQRNAEAFF.

The chain uses TRBV6-6 and TRBJ1-5, with 9 bases aligning to TRBD1. The CDR3 has 15 residues. Germline V gene data show CDR1 as MNHNY and CDR2 as SVGAGI (reference sequence). J gave up 7 bases and V 7 bases, and 11 bases lay outside the gene matches. The CDR3 sequence: CASIVDRGVEQPQHF. The CDR3 nucleotides read TGTGCCAGCATTGTGGACAGGGGAGTTGAACAGCCCCAGCATTTT.

This clone was seen a few times. This sequence joins TRBV7-8 and TRBJ1-2, with 7 bases fitting TRBD1. Per germline, CDR1 SGHVS and CDR2 FQNEAQ. With 5 bases clipped from V and 3 bases from J, the junction kept 15 bases outside the gene matches. CDR3 size: 17 residues. The CDR3 sequence is CASSPEGAGGGYYGYTF. The CDR3 region has the DNA TGTGCCAGCAGCCCCGAGGGGGCAGGGGGTGGCTACTATGGCTACACCTTC.

The genes are TRBV5-1 and TRBJ1-4; a weak D match, TRBD1 (5 bases). V was clipped by 5 bases and J by 3 bases, with 14 bases between them. Germline loops: CDR1 SGHRS, CDR2 YFSETQ. The CDR3 spans 15 residues. This CDR3 reads CASRGLGTANEKLFF. The CDR3 coding sequence is TGCGCCAGCAGGGGATTGGGGACGGCTAATGAAAAACTGTTTTTT.

V usage is TRBV9 and J usage is TRBJ2-3; 7 positions agree with TRBD2. Trimming cost V 4 bases and J 0 bases; bases outside gene matches: 8. Per germline, CDR1 SGDLS and CDR2 YYNGEE. CDR3 length: 16 amino acids. The CDR3 DNA is TGTGCCAGCAGCACCACGGGAGGCCCTAGCACAGATACGCAGTATTTT. This encodes CASSTTGGPSTDTQYF.

The rearrangement links TRBV5-1 to TRBJ1-6; the D is unclear. Between the trimmed V and J ends, which lost 0 bases and 0 bases, there was a span of 19 bases. Germline V gives CDR1 SGHRS, CDR2 YFSETQ. This CDR3 has 20 amino acids. This CDR3 is CASSLDPGGVSSSYNSPLHF. The CDR3 DNA reads as TGCGCCAGCAGCTTGGACCCAGGAGGCGTATCGAGCTCCTATAATTCACCCCTCCACTTT.

The genes are TRBV28 and TRBJ2-7, with D unclear. The CDR3 contains 16 residues. From germline, CDR1 is MDHEN and CDR2 SYDVKM. V gave up 1 base and J gave up 2 bases, with 15 bases separating them. The CDR3 reads CASSLSRMVLAYEQYF. In DNA, the CDR3 is TGTGCCAGCAGTTTATCCCGAATGGTACTCGCCTACGAGCAGTACTTC.

V usage is TRBV28 and J usage is TRBJ1-5; 7 nucleotides match TRBD1. V dropped 8 bases and J dropped 7; count of bases not matched to a gene: 11. The CDR3 is 14 amino acids. CDR1 and CDR2 from the germline V gene are MDHEN and SYDVKM. The CDR3 nucleotides read TGTGCCAGCGGGACAGCACCCCTACAGCAGCCCCAGCATTTT. This codes for CASGTAPLQQPQHF.

This clone was detected only a few times. This chain connects TRBV15 to TRBJ1-2; no clear D. The V end lost 0 bases, the J end lost 7 bases, and 18 bases lay between the germline ends. The CDR3 is made up of 16 amino acids. In germline, CDR1 is LNHNV, CDR2 YYDKDF (reference sequence). This CDR3 reads CATSRDISSVVGGYTF. CDR3 DNA: TGTGCCACCAGCAGAGATATCAGCTCCGTCGTCGGTGGCTACACCTTC.